Listed below are T cell receptor beta chains from one sample, sequenced in a study of human T cells and chemical hapten exposure. TCRdb re-analysed the RACE reads in MiXCR, keeping a single row per CDR3 protein. The sample has 150,000 to 200,000 distinct CDR3 sequences, more than 14% seen once; the top ten hold approximately 1.5%. Material: whole blood, obtained in connection with sensitization to the hapten diphenylcyclopropenone (DPC). Every receptor here comes from a woman in her thirties with alopecia areata. Some clones in this sample may be carry-over from other donors' samples. The CDR3 runs from the conserved cysteine through the conserved F or W.

J gene: TRBJ2-2
V gene: TRBV4-3
CDR3 protein: CASSQDRSGELFF

J gene: TRBJ1-1
V gene: TRBV28
CDR3 protein: CASRTGIGGTEAFF

J gene: TRBJ2-5
V gene: TRBV7-8
CDR3 protein: CASSLMNSGQGDQYF

J gene: TRBJ2-1
V gene: TRBV24-1
CDR3 protein: CATSDQTSGKGYNEQFF

J gene: TRBJ2-2
V gene: TRBV7-6
CDR3 protein: CASSPRQGANTGELFF

J gene: TRBJ2-5
V gene: TRBV4-3
CDR3 protein: CASSQGYSSETQYF

J gene: TRBJ2-1
V gene: TRBV30
CDR3 protein: CAWSVLSGGARPSDEQFF

J gene: TRBJ2-1
V gene: TRBV28
CDR3 protein: CASSSRTSGIGEQFF

J gene: TRBJ2-2
V gene: TRBV9
CDR3 protein: CASSVGGIGTGELFF

J gene: TRBJ1-3
V gene: TRBV28
CDR3 protein: CASSPSGQASGNTIYF

J gene: TRBJ1-5
V gene: TRBV10-3
CDR3 protein: CAIRNRVGQPQHF

J gene: TRBJ2-1
V gene: TRBV9
CDR3 protein: CASSIEAGRNEQFF

J gene: TRBJ1-1
V gene: TRBV7-3
CDR3 protein: CASSITRDTEAFF